A single sample is the source of the 24 T cell receptor beta chains below, sequenced in a study of blood T cell repertoires in COVID-19. The assay was immunoSEQ multiplex PCR, and TCRdb's table has in-frame clones only and misses some. The repertoire holds 50,000 to 75,000 clones, with 87% as singletons. The source material was peripheral blood. The receptor source for this set is a man aged 55 to 70 with acute or convalescent COVID-19.

This clone was counted once. The chain links TRBV29-1 to TRBJ2-5, with D possibly matching TRBD2 (6 bases). Germline CDR1 is SQVTM and CDR2 is ANQGSEA. The V and J ends lost 7 bases and 2 bases respectively, with 11 bases between them. The CDR3 length is 12 residues. The CDR3 coding sequence is TGCAGCGGAAGCGGGTGGCAAGAGACCCAGTACTTC. It yields the protein CSGSGWQETQYF.

This clone was counted a single time. V is TRBV19 and J is TRBJ1-5; tentative D call: TRBD1 (5 bases). Per the germline V gene, CDR1 is LNHDA and CDR2 is SQIVND (reference sequence). CDR3 length equals 14 residues. The V end lost 7 bases, the J end lost 4 bases, and 14 bases lay between the germline ends. In nucleotides, the CDR3 is TGTGCCAGTAAAGAAGACAGCCGGAATCAGCCCCAGCATTTT. This codes for CASKEDSRNQPQHF.

The chain has TRBV10-3 and TRBJ1-2, with 7 positions matching TRBD1. CDR3 length equals 13 residues. After removal of 4 bases from V and 2 bases from J, the junction contained 1 base not matched to a gene. Germline V lookup: CDR1 ENHRY, CDR2 SYGVKD. CDR3 in amino acids: CAISADRNYGYTF. The CDR3 region has the DNA TGTGCCATCAGTGCGGACAGGAACTATGGCTACACCTTC.

The genes are TRBV9 and TRBJ2-1; D not certain. CDR3 size: 13 residues. The germline V gene encodes CDR1 SGDLS and CDR2 YYNGEE. Trimming removed 0 bases from V and 6 bases from J, with 7 bases in between. The CDR3 nucleotides are TGTGCCAGCAGCGTAGGTGCGAGCAATGAGCAGTTCTTC. This codes for CASSVGASNEQFF.

CDR3 loop: CASSYSQGRSEKLFF. Here the CDR3 DNA reads TGTGCCAGCAGTTACTCGCAGGGAAGGAGTGAAAAACTGTTTTTT. The chain recombines TRBV6-5 with TRBJ1-4, with D maybe TRBD1 (5 bases). There are 15 residues in the CDR3. Looked up from germline, CDR1 is MNHEY and CDR2 is SVGAGI. Between the trimmed V and J ends, which lost 0 bases and 7 bases, there was a span of 12 bases.

The chain is built from TRBV6-2 or TRBV6-3 and TRBJ2-2; D is unclear. The germline V gene has CDR1 MNHEY and CDR2 SVGEGT. This CDR3 has 15 residues. Trimming took off 7 bases at V and 1 base at J, with 13 bases between the two ends. In DNA form, the CDR3 reads TGTGCCAGCAACCCAGCCGTCGAGAACACCGGGGAGCTGTTTTTT. This sequence encodes CASNPAVENTGELFF.

V gene TRBV7-8 combines with J gene TRBJ1-6, with D perhaps matching TRBD1 (6 bases). Germline CDR1 SGHVS, CDR2 FQNEAQ. V gave up 4 bases and J gave up 9 bases, with 19 bases separating them. This CDR3 region has 16 residues. The CDR3 DNA reads TGTGCCAGCAGCTCCCGGAGACGGGGGGCTCGTTCACCCCTCCACTTT. It translates to CASSSRRRGARSPLHF. Combining the CDR3 with reference TRBV7-8 and TRBJ1-6 gives the whole variable domain GAGVSQSPRYKVAKRGQDVALRCDPISGHVSLFWYQQALGQGPEFLTYFQNEAQLDKSGLPSDRFFAERPEGSVSTLKIQRTQQEDSAVYLCASSSRRRGARSPLHFGNGTRLTVT.

V and J are TRBV6-2 or TRBV6-3 and TRBJ2-3; 7 positions match TRBD2. Germline V gene data show CDR1 as MNHEY and CDR2 as SVGEGT. This CDR3 has 18 residues. Trimming removed 4 bases from V and 5 bases from J; junction bases left unmatched: 18. The CDR3 sequence is CASSSGTTNLNEGDTQYF. The CDR3 nucleotides read TGTGCCAGCAGTTCCGGGACTACCAACCTCAACGAGGGAGATACGCAGTATTTT.

The chain combines TRBV5-6 with TRBJ1-2; 12 nucleotides match TRBD1. J gave up 6 bases and V 3 bases, and 9 bases lay outside the gene matches. This CDR3 has 16 amino acids. The germline V gene encodes CDR1 SGHDT and CDR2 YYEEEE. The DNA of the CDR3 is TGTGCCAGCAGCTGGGGGCCGGGACAGGGGGCGAATGGCTACACCTTC. Amino acid sequence: CASSWGPGQGANGYTF. Looking up the rest from reference TRBV5-6 and TRBJ1-2 gives the full variable domain: DAGVTQSPTHLIKTRGQQVTLRCSPKSGHDTVSWYQQALGQGPQFIFQYYEEEERQRGNFPDRFSGHQFPNYSSELNVNALLLGDSALYLCASSWGPGQGANGYTFGSGTRLTVV.

This clone was picked up one time. Here the CDR3 DNA reads TGTGCCAGCTGTGGACAGGCAAGGACTGAAGCTTTCTTT. The encoded protein is CASCGQARTEAFF. The V gene is TRBV2, the J gene TRBJ1-1; 7 positions agree with TRBD1. Germline loops: CDR1 SNHLY, CDR2 FYNNEI. V lost 8 bases, J lost 5 bases, and 8 bases stayed unmatched. The CDR3 is 13 amino acids.

The rearrangement joins TRBV9 to TRBJ1-2, with D maybe TRBD1 (5 bases). The CDR3 runs 14 residues. In germline, CDR1 is SGDLS, CDR2 YYNGEE. Trimming stripped 2 bases from V and 8 bases from J, with 16 bases between. CDR3 in amino acids: CASSVGLEGSGYTF. DNA for the CDR3: TGTGCCAGCAGCGTGGGGTTGGAGGGGAGCGGCTACACCTTC.

The chain is built from TRBV19 and TRBJ1-3, with D tentatively TRBD1 (5 bases). Trimming shortened V by 3 bases and J by 4 bases, and 13 bases separated the two germline ends. The germline gives CDR1 LNHDA, CDR2 SQIVND (reference sequence). The CDR3 runs 15 residues. The CDR3 coding sequence is TGTGCCAGTAGTATTGACAGTCTCGCCGGAAACACCATATATTTT. It encodes CASSIDSLAGNTIYF.

The rearrangement links TRBV6-1 to TRBJ1-1, with D perhaps TRBD1 (5 bases). Germline lookup yields CDR1 MNHNS and CDR2 SASEGT. CDR3 length: 13 residues. V shed 1 base and J shed 8 bases, with 11 bases lying between them. CDR3 DNA sequence: TGTGCCAGCAGTGAAGAGCCGGGGGGGGAAGCTTTCTTT. Translating gives CASSEEPGGEAFF.

This clone has a single count. The rearrangement uses TRBV19 and TRBJ2-1; perhaps TRBD2 as D (7 bases). Germline CDR1 is LNHDA and CDR2 is SQIVND (reference sequence). The germline V and J ends were trimmed by 10 bases and 9 bases, with 22 bases remaining between them. This CDR3 comprises 14 residues. The CDR3 DNA is TGTGCCACCTCAAGGGGGGGAGGGCATGGTGAGCAGTTCTTC. Its protein product is CATSRGGGHGEQFF.

The V gene is TRBV4-2, the J gene TRBJ1-5, with D unclear. The CDR3 loop spans 13 amino acids. Germline CDR1 is LGHNA and CDR2 is YNFKEQ. V gave up 0 bases and J gave up 4 bases, with 4 bases separating them. In DNA form, the CDR3 reads TGTGCCAGCAGCCAAGAGAGGAATCAGCCCCAGCATTTT. This codes for CASSQERNQPQHF.

The chain couples TRBV19 to TRBJ1-2; D possibly corresponds to TRBD1 (6 bases). The CDR3 extends over 15 amino acids. Per the germline V gene, CDR1 is LNHDA and CDR2 is SQIVND (reference sequence). Trimming left V 5 bases short and J 5 bases short, with 18 bases between. The CDR3 region is CASSATGFGLYGYTF. CDR3 DNA sequence: TGTGCCAGTAGTGCGACAGGATTTGGGCTTTATGGCTACACCTTC.

The rearrangement links TRBV7-2 to TRBJ1-2; the D is unclear. The CDR3 spans 13 residues. With 3 bases removed from V and 0 bases from J, the gap between germline ends came to 5 bases. Germline values: CDR1 SGHTA, CDR2 FQGNSA. The CDR3 spells CASSFGANYGYTF. For the CDR3, the DNA is TGTGCCAGCAGCTTCGGGGCTAACTATGGCTACACCTTC.

The chain is built from TRBV30 and TRBJ1-1; D is uncertain. Germline-derived CDR1 and CDR2 are GTSNPN and SVGIG (reference sequence). V was clipped by 0 bases and J by 0 bases, with 8 bases between them. The CDR3 extends over 14 amino acids. The DNA of the CDR3 is TGTGCCTGGAGTGTACATGCAGTGAACACTGAAGCTTTCTTT. It translates to CAWSVHAVNTEAFF.

V and J are TRBV10-1 and TRBJ1-1; D ambiguous. V lost 6 bases and J 3 bases, leaving 14 bases between the germline ends. The germline V gene encodes CDR1 WNHNN and CDR2 SYGVQD (reference sequence). The CDR3 totals 14 residues. The CDR3 loop is CASSGVALDTEAFF. The CDR3 DNA reads as TGCGCCAGCAGCGGAGTAGCTTTGGACACTGAAGCTTTCTTT.

The genes are TRBV5-1 and TRBJ2-1; 13 nucleotides agree with TRBD2. Trimming at V came to 4 bases and at J to 6 bases, leaving 7 bases not matched to a gene. CDR3 length: 16 amino acids. Germline loops: CDR1 SGHRS, CDR2 YFSETQ. The CDR3 nucleotides read TGCGCCAGCAGCGGCCCGGGACTAGCGGGGCTCAATGAGCAGTTCTTC. It translates to CASSGPGLAGLNEQFF.

This chain uses TRBV18 with TRBJ1-6, with TRBD1 matching over 10 bases. The CDR3 is 14 residues long. Unmatched junction bases numbered 6, after V lost 6 bases and J lost 10 bases. From germline, CDR1 is KGHSH and CDR2 LQKENI. CDR3: CASSWGTGDSPLHF. CDR3 DNA: TGTGCCAGCTCCTGGGGGACAGGGGACTCACCCCTCCACTTT.

CDR3 protein: CAISEGTDYGYTF. The DNA for the CDR3 is TGTGCCATCAGTGAGGGGACAGACTATGGCTACACCTTC. This chain joins TRBV10-3 and TRBJ1-2, with 7 positions matching TRBD1. V lost 2 bases, J lost 3 bases, and 0 bases stayed unmatched. The CDR3 consists of 13 residues. Looked up from germline, CDR1 is ENHRY and CDR2 is SYGVKD.

The CDR3 DNA follows: TGTGCCAGCAGCCCACCGGGACTAGCATCCGGGGAGCTGTTTTTT. Translated, it gives CASSPPGLASGELFF. The chain combines TRBV11-3 with TRBJ2-2; 9 nucleotides align to TRBD2. V was clipped by 5 bases and J by 6 bases; unmatched bases: 7. This CDR3 contains 15 residues. Germline loops: CDR1 SGHNT, CDR2 YENEEA.

As concerns this clone: Because the CDR3's place on the DNA is in doubt, the DNA is left out and the CDR3 is given as listed by TCRdb. The chain employs TRBV27 and TRBJ1-1; the listed D gene, TRBD1, was not tested against the DNA. The CDR3 length is 14 residues, termini included. Germline V gene data show CDR1 as MNHEY and CDR2 as SMNVEV (reference sequence). The CDR3 protein is CASSSSTGAAEAFF.